This TCR beta chain was sequenced during a study of shared clonotypes between healthy human individuals. The sample holds one count of this clone. Its target is not known. An end of the junction differs from the germline gene, which may be a read error. The table came from immunoSEQ multiplex PCR; TCRdb's copy has only in-frame clones and leaves some out. The sample contains about 1 million clones, about three quarters of which appear only once. Study conclusions and caveats: Donors were few, which limited the genetic and exposure-history diversity represented.

The CDR3 is 18 amino acids. From germline, CDR1 is MNHNS and CDR2 SASEGT. This receptor was taken from a man aged 18 to 29 in good health. This chain joins TRBV6-1 and TRBJ2-3; D might be TRBD2 (6 bases). The specimen sequenced was memory CD4+ T cells sorted from blood. Subset noted: CD45RA-negative fraction. The chain's CDR3 is CASCEMRGPAASTDTQYF. CDR3 bases: TGTGCCAGCTGTGAGATGCGGGGTCCGGCGGCGAGCACAGATACGCAGTATTTT.